This T cell receptor beta chain was sequenced in a study of technical replicates of blood from four donors. Sequenced by immunoSEQ multiplex PCR; TCRdb stores in-frame clones only, minus some. The sample comprises about 75,000 clones, around 97% of which are singletons, and under 0.35% rests with the top ten. The ends were cut back, 6 bases at V and 5 bases at J, with 17 bases in the middle. The CDR3 extends over 14 amino acids. Per the germline V gene, CDR1 is MDHEN and CDR2 is SYDVKM. Sequenced: T cells isolated from PBMCs. The V gene is TRBV28, the J gene TRBJ2-7; D is perhaps TRBD1 (6 bases). The clonotype was recovered from a human donor in good health. The CDR3 region is CASSGRGSGHEQYF. For the CDR3, the DNA is TGTGCCAGCAGCGGTAGGGGGAGCGGACACGAGCAGTACTTC.